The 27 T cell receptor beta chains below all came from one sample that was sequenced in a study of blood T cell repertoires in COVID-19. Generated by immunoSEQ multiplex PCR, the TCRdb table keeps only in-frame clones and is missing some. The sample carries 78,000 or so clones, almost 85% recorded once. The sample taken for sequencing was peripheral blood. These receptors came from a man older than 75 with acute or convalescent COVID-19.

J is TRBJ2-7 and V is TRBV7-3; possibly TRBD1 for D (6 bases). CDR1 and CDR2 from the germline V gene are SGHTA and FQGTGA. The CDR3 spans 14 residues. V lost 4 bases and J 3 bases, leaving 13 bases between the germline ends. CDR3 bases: TGTGCCAGCAGCTCTCAAACAGGGAGCTACGAGCAGTACTTC. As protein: CASSSQTGSYEQYF.

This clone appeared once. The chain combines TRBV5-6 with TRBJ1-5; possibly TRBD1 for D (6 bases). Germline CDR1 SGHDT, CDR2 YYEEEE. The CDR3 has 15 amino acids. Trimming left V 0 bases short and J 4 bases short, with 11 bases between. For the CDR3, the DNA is TGTGCCAGCAGCTTGGGACAGGTAGGAAATCAGCCCCAGCATTTT. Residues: CASSLGQVGNQPQHF.

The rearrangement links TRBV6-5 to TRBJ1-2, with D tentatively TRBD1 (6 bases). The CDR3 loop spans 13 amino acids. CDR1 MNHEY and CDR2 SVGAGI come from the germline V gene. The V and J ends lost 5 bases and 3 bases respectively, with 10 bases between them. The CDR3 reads CASSTQGYYGYTF. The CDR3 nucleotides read TGTGCCAGCAGTACACAGGGATACTATGGCTACACCTTC.

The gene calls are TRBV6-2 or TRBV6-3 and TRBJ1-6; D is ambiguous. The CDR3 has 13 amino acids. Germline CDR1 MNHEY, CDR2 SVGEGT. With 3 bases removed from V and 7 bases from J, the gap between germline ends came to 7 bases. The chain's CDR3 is CASSYIGNSPLHF. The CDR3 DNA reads TGTGCCAGCAGTTATATCGGGAATTCACCCCTCCACTTT.

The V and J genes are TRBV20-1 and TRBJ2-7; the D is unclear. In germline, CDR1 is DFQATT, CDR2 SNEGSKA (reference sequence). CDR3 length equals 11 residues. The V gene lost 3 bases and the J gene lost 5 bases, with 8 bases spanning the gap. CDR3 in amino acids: CSARAPDEQYF. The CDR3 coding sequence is TGCAGTGCTAGGGCTCCAGACGAGCAGTACTTC.

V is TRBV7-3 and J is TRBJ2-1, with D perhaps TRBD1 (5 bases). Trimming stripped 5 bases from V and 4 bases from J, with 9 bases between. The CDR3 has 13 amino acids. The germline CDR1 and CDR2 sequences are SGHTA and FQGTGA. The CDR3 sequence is CASSPDRYNEQFF. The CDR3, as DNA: TGTGCCAGCAGCCCCGACAGATACAATGAGCAGTTCTTC.

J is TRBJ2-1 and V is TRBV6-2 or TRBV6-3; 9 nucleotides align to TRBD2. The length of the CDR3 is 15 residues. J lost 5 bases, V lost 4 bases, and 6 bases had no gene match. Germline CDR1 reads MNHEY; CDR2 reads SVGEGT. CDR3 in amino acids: CASSFSGGQDNEQFF. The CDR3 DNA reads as TGTGCCAGCAGTTTTAGCGGGGGCCAAGACAATGAGCAGTTCTTC.

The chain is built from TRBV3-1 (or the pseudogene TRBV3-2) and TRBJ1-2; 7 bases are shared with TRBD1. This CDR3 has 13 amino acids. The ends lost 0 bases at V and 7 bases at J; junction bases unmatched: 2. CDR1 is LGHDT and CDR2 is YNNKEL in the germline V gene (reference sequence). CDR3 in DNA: TGTGCCAGCAGCCAAGATACAGGGGTTGGCTACACCTTC. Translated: CASSQDTGVGYTF.

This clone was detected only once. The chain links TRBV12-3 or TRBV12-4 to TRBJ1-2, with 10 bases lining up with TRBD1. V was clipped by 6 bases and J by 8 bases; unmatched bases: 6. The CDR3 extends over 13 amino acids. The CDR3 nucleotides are TGTGCCAGCAGGGAAGGACAGGGGGGCGGCTACACCTTC. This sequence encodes CASREGQGGGYTF.

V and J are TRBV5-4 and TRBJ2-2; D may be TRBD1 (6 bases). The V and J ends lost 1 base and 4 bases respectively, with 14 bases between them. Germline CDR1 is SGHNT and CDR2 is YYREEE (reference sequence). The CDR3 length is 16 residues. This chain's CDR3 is CASSLRSGAGTGELFF. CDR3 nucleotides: TGTGCCAGCAGCTTGCGGTCAGGGGCGGGCACCGGGGAGCTGTTTTTT.

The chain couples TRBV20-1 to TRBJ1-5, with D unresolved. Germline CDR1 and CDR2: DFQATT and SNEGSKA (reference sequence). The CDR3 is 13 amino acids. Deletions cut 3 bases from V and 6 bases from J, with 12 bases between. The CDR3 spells CSASSGRSQPQHF. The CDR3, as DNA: TGCAGTGCTAGTAGCGGAAGAAGTCAGCCCCAGCATTTT.

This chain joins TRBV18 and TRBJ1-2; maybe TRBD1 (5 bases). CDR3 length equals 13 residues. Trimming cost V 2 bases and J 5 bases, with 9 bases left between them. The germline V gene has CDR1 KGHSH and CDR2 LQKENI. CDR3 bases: TGTGCCAGCTCACCAGAACAGGTTTATGGCTACACCTTC. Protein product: CASSPEQVYGYTF.

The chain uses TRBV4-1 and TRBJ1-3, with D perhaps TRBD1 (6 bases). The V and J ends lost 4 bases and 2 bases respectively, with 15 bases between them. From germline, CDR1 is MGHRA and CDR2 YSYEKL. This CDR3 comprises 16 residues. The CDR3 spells CASSRGQPAPGNTIYF. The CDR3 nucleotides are TGCGCCAGCAGCCGGGGACAACCGGCCCCTGGAAACACCATATATTTT.

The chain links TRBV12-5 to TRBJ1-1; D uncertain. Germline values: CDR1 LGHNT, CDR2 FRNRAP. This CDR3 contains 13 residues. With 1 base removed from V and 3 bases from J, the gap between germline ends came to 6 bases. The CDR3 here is CASGLEEDTEAFF. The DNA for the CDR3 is TGTGCTAGTGGTTTGGAGGAGGACACTGAAGCTTTCTTT.

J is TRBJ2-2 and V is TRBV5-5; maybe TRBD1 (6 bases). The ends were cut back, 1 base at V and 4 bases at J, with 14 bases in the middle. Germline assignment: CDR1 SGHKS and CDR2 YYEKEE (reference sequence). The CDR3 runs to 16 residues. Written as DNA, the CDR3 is TGTGCCAGCAGCTTGTATCTGGGGGCAGCCACCGGGGAGCTGTTTTTT. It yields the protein CASSLYLGAATGELFF. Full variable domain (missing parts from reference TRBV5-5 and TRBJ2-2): DAGVTQSPTHLIKTRGQQVTLRCSPISGHKSVSWYQQVLGQGPQFIFQYYEKEERGRGNFPDRFSARQFPNYSSELNVNALLLGDSALYLCASSLYLGAATGELFFGEGSRLTVL.

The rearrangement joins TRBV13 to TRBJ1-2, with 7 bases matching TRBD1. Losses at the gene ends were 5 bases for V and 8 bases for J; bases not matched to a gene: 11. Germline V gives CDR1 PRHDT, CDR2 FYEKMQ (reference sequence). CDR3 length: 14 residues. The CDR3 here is CASSVRQGERGYTF. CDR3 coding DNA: TGTGCCAGCAGCGTACGACAGGGAGAGAGAGGCTACACCTTC.

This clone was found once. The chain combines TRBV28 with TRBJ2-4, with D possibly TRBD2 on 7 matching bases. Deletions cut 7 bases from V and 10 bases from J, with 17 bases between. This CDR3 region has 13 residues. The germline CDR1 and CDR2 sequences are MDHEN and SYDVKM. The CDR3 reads CASIGGGGRIQYF. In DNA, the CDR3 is TGTGCCAGCATAGGCGGGGGCGGTCGGATTCAGTACTTC.

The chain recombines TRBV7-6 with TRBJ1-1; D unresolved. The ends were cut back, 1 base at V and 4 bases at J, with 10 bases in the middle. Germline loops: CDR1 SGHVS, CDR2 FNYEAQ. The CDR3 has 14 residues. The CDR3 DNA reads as TGTGCCAGCAGCTTAGTAGAGAGGGCCACTGAAGCTTTCTTT. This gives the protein CASSLVERATEAFF.

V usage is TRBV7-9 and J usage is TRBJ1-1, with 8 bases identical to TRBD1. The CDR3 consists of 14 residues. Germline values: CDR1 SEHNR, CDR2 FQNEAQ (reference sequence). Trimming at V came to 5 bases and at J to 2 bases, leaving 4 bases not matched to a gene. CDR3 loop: CASSRGTGNTEAFF. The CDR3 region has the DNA TGTGCCAGCAGCAGGGGGACAGGCAACACTGAAGCTTTCTTT.

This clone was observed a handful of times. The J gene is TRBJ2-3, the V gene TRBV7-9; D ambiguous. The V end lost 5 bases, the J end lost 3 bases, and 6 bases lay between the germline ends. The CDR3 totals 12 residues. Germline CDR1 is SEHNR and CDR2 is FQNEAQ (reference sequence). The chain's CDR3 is CASSPRTDTQYF. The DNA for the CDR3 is TGTGCCAGCAGCCCCCGTACAGATACGCAGTATTTT.

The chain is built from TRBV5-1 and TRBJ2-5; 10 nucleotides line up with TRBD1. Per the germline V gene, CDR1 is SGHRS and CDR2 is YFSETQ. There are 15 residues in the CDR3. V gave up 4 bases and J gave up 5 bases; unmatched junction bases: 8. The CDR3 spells CASSPQTGGSETQYF. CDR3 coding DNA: TGCGCCAGCAGCCCCCAGACAGGGGGCTCGGAGACCCAGTACTTC.

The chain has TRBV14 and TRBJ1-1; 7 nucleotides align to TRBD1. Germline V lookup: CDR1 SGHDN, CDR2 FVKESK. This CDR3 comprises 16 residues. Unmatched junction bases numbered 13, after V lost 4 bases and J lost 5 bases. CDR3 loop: CASSRVPGQTTTEAFF. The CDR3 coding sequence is TGTGCCAGCAGCCGTGTCCCGGGACAGACGACAACTGAAGCTTTCTTT.

CDR3 nucleotides: TGTGCCAGCAGCTTAGCGGGGGGGCCGGGGGAGCAGTACTTC. This translates into CASSLAGGPGEQYF. The chain has TRBV7-2 and TRBJ2-7, with a weak D call TRBD2 (7 bases). Trimming stripped 0 bases from V and 7 bases from J, with 13 bases between. This CDR3 has 14 amino acids. Germline V CDR1 and CDR2: SGHTA, FQGNSA. Supplemented by reference TRBV7-2 and TRBJ2-7, the full variable domain reads GAGVSQSPSNKVTEKGKDVELRCDPISGHTALYWYRQSLGQGLEFLIYFQGNSAPDKSGLPSDRFSAERTGGSVSTLTIQRTQQEDSAVYLCASSLAGGPGEQYFGPGTRLTVT.

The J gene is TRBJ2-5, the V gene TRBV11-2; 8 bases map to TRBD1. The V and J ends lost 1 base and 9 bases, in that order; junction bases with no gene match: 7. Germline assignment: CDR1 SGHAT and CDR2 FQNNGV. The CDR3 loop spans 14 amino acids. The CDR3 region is CASSLGGTGLAQYF. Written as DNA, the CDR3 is TGTGCCAGCAGCTTAGGAGGGACAGGTTTGGCCCAGTACTTC. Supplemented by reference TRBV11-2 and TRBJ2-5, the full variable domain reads EAGVAQSPRYKIIEKRQSVAFWCNPISGHATLYWYQQILGQGPKLLIQFQNNGVVDDSQLPKDRFSAERLKGVDSTLKIQPAKLEDSAVYLCASSLGGTGLAQYFGPGTRLLVL.

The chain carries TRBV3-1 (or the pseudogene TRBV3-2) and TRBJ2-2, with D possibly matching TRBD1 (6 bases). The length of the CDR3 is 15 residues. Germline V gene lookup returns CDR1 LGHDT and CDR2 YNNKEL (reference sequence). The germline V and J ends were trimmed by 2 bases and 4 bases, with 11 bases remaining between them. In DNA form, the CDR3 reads TGTGCCAGCAGCCAAATCAGGGGCTTCACCGGGGAGCTGTTTTTT. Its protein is CASSQIRGFTGELFF.

This chain's CDR3 is CASSIEIVGTGSGNTIYF. CDR3 DNA sequence: TGTGCCAGCAGTATTGAGATAGTTGGGACAGGCTCTGGAAACACCATATATTTT. The chain uses TRBV27 and TRBJ1-3; 8 positions match TRBD1. The germline V gene encodes CDR1 MNHEY and CDR2 SMNVEV (reference sequence). The CDR3 runs 18 residues. With V trimmed by 5 bases and J by 0 bases, 12 bases remained unmatched.

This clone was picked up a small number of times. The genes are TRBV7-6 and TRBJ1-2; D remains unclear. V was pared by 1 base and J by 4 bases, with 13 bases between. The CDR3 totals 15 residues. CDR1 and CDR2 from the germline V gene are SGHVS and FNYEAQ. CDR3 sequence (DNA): TGTGCCAGCAGCTTAGTAGAGGGAAACGGCTATGGCTACACCTTC. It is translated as CASSLVEGNGYGYTF.